Listed here is a single T cell receptor beta chain. MiXCR, applied by TCRdb to the RT-PCR reads, yields one record per CDR3 protein. In the table there are 390,000 or so distinct CDR3 sequences, approximately 16% of which are singletons. These data are taken from a study of patients and donors after allogeneic stem cell transplantation. The CDR3 is 15 residues long. The germline CDR1 and CDR2 sequences are SGHRS and YFSETQ. V lost 0 bases to trimming and J lost 8 bases, with 17 bases between them. The V and J genes are TRBV5-1 and TRBJ2-5; D is perhaps TRBD1 (6 bases). Sequencing was done on a sample of blood, either unsorted or a sorted T cell fraction (not recorded which). The clonotype comes from a human donor who was either an allogeneic HSCT recipient or a stem cell or donor lymphocyte infusion donor (not recorded which). It is not recorded whose cells these are; they may come from a transplant donor. The CDR3 here is CASSLDRATRGTQYF. The DNA of the CDR3 is TGCGCCAGCAGCTTGGACAGGGCGACCCGGGGAACCCAGTACTTC.